This record concerns one T cell receptor beta chain sequence. Its antigen is unknown. This sample is part of a study of cytomegalovirus exposure and HLA in healthy donors. For the study at large: Earlier sequencing of about 179 million T cells yielded approximately 120 million unique TCR beta sequences. Study-wide results and limits: TCR beta chains numbering more than 150 were designated cytomegalovirus-associated.

The PCR was carried out with 60 Vbeta primers and 13 Jbeta primers. Assay: immunoSEQ multiplex PCR; the TCRdb copy retains only in-frame clones and omits some. The data contain about 140,000 clones, 70% to 90% of them singletons. The CDR3 contains 13 residues. Germline-derived CDR1 and CDR2 are GTSNPN and SVGIG (reference sequence). V gave up 4 bases and J gave up 4 bases, with 13 bases separating them. This chain uses TRBV30 with TRBJ1-1; tentatively, D is TRBD1 (6 bases). Sequenced sample: PBMCs. This sequence was found in a man aged 50-59 years in good health and CMV-seronegative. The CDR3: CAWMRGGGTEAFF. The CDR3 nucleotides read TGTGCCTGGATGAGGGGAGGGGGCACTGAAGCTTTCTTT.